This is a list of T cell receptor beta chains from one sample in a study of identical twins. TCRdb reprocessed the 5' RACE reads with MiXCR, giving one entry per CDR3 protein. Of around 1.7 million distinct CDR3 sequences listed, 32% were seen once; the top ten hold about 0.27%. The material sequenced was cord blood. The receptor source for this set is a newborn girl in good health. CDR3s include the opening cysteine and the closing phenylalanine or tryptophan.

V,CDR3
TRBV3-1,CASSRVTVLYNEQFF
TRBV30,CAWSVASGYTF
TRBV10-3,CAISGDTFGEQYF
TRBV21-1,CARRHGYTF
TRBV7-9,CASRQNGRNTGELFF
TRBV6-5,CASSLHGLIYEQYF
TRBV4-1,CASSPRRLFSGDGHTQYF
TRBV5-1,CASSTGQATSDTQYF
TRBV12-5,CASGLRGEQYF
TRBV2,CASSETGRRIYEQYF
TRBV24-1,CATSDFRTTRGIDTQYF
TRBV6-5,CASSYSGLNEQFF
TRBV29-1,CSVGFQGRKYEQYF
TRBV4-1,CASSQGGRGRSNQPQHF
TRBV27,CASSLSTSGPETDTQYF
TRBV4-2,CASSQVGTSGFTGELFF